The source of this T cell receptor (beta chain) is a study of cytomegalovirus exposure and HLA in healthy donors. Findings of the study overall: An analysis done earlier found most TCR beta V segments productive about 90% or about 30% of the time.

After removal of 0 bases from V and 6 bases from J, the junction contained 7 bases not matched to a gene. Germline V gives CDR1 SGDLS, CDR2 YYNGEE. The CDR3 loop spans 17 amino acids. This clone occurred once. Its antigen is unidentified. PCR employed 60 Vbeta and 13 Jbeta primers. Profiled with immunoSEQ multiplex PCR; TCRdb holds only in-frame clones, not every one. In the table there are some 200,000 clones, 70% of which are singletons. Sequences were obtained from PBMCs. The chain is built from TRBV9 and TRBJ2-2; TRBD2 matches at 11 bases. This TCR derives from a man in his forties in good health and CMV-seropositive. The CDR3, as DNA: TGTGCCAGCAGCGTAGTGTCTAGCGGGGGGCGCGCCGGGGAGCTGTTTTTT. Its translation: CASSVVSSGGRAGELFF.